The present entry profiles one TCR beta chain with its context. This specimen comes from a study of immune evolution from preneoplasia to lung adenocarcinoma. Study in general: HLA loss of heterozygosity: around 6.5% AIS, about 15% MIA, approximately 35% ADC, none AAH.

Libraries were prepared by immunoSEQ multiplex PCR; TCRdb keeps only in-frame clonotypes and omits some of them. This sample carries more than 9,000 clones, roughly 80% of them seen once, and the ten largest clones take less than 3.5%. The CDR3 spans 17 residues. Germline CDR1 GTSNPN, CDR2 SVGIG (reference sequence). J was trimmed by 1 base and V by 3 bases; bases with no gene match: 10. The sequence was collected from a person aged 65 to 85 with lung adenocarcinoma. The sequenced sample consisted of FFPE minimally invasive lung adenocarcinoma tissue. The chain employs TRBV30 and TRBJ1-5, with 9 bases fitting TRBD1. This CDR3 is CAWRRDRVIVSNQPQHF. As DNA, the CDR3 is TGTGCCTGGAGGAGGGACAGGGTGATAGTAAGCAATCAGCCCCAGCATTTT. Filled out from reference TRBV30 and TRBJ1-5, the complete variable domain reads SQTIHQWPATLVQPVGSPLSLECTVEGTSNPNLYWYRQAAGRGLQLLFYSVGIGQISSEVPQNLSASRPQDRQFILSSKKLLLSDSGFYLCAWRRDRVIVSNQPQHFGDGTRLSIL.